This T cell receptor beta chain stems from a study of blood T cell repertoires in COVID-19. Those enrolled, adults aged roughly 18 to 89 years, came from 25 or so US areas. Membership in each cohort depended on participant-reported clinical history. In the study's own analysis: Nucleated cell counts were estimated from reference gene primer amplification. Assay: immunoSEQ multiplex PCR; the TCRdb copy retains only in-frame clones and omits some. That table furnishes V, J and clone size, whereas the DNA furnished D and trimming. The sample shows about 210,000 clones, around 90% of them seen only once. The source of this sequence is a man aged 25-45 years in a cohort exposed to, infected with or recovered from COVID-19 (not recorded which). The sequencing sample was made of PBMCs or T cells enriched from blood (not recorded which).

This chain's CDR3 is CASSSPRLDFAEAFF. The CDR3 DNA follows: TGTGCCAGCAGTAGCCCTAGGCTAGACTTCGCTGAAGCTTTCTTT. The chain is built from TRBV6-6 and TRBJ1-1, with D hard to call. V lost 5 bases to trimming and J lost 6 bases, with 19 bases between them. The CDR3 has 15 residues. Germline V gene sequence: CDR1 MNHNY, CDR2 SVGAGI (reference sequence).